This passage covers 15 T cell receptor beta chains from one sample sequenced in a study of CXCR3-negative and CXCR3-positive naive CD8 T cells. Study-wide results and limits: More hydrophobic TRB CDR3s occurred in CXCR3-positive than in CXCR3-negative naive cells.

The antigens for these receptors are not known. UMI-labeled 5' RACE TRB cDNA libraries were prepared from the cells. TCRdb reprocessed the 5' RACE reads, with one entry per CDR3 protein and no DNA. Recorded for this sample: roughly 130,000 distinct CDR3 sequences. Sequencing was done on a sample of naive CXCR3+ CD8+ T cells from blood. As for subset: CD45RO-CCR7+CD27+CD95- naive CD8+ T cells expressing CXCR3 (TNR3+). The receptors here all came from a human donor in good health. Some clones in this sample may be carry-over from other donors' samples.

The chain links TRBV7-9 to TRBJ1-2; the TCRdb D gene call, TRBD1, has no DNA to confirm it. The germline V gene encodes CDR1 SEHNR and CDR2 FQNEAQ (reference sequence). The CDR3 has 16 amino acids. CDR3 in amino acids: CASSLSGTGEQYGYTF.

The CDR3 protein is CSVASTGGSYGYTF. The chain uses TRBV29-1 and TRBJ1-2; the TRBD1 assignment by TCRdb is unverifiable without DNA. The CDR3 is made up of 14 amino acids. Germline CDR1 SQVTM, CDR2 ANQGSEA.

The gene calls are TRBV11-2 and TRBJ1-1; TCRdb's D gene call, TRBD1, goes unchecked for lack of DNA. Looked up from germline, CDR1 is SGHAT and CDR2 is FQNNGV. The length of the CDR3 is 17 residues. The CDR3 sequence is CASSSSGTGSVGTEAFF.

The chain is built from TRBV6-5 and TRBJ2-2; as DNA is missing, the TRBD2 call by TCRdb cannot be tested. Germline V gene sequence: CDR1 MNHEY, CDR2 SVGAGI. This CDR3 has 15 amino acids. This chain's CDR3 is CASSHSTSGEGELFF.

The chain's CDR3 is CSVVHNNRGRYEQYF. The chain uses TRBV29-1 and TRBJ2-7; without DNA, the TCRdb call of TRBD1 cannot be checked. Germline-derived CDR1 and CDR2 are SQVTM and ANQGSEA. CDR3 length: 15 amino acids.

The chain has TRBV15 and TRBJ2-2. Per germline, CDR1 LNHNV and CDR2 YYDKDF (reference sequence). This CDR3 contains 13 residues. CDR3 protein: CATSRGPTGELFF.

The chain carries TRBV10-3 and TRBJ2-7; there is no DNA to check the TCRdb D call of TRBD2. The CDR3 length is 16 residues. CDR1 ENHRY and CDR2 SYGVKD come from the germline V gene. The chain's CDR3 is CAISGRAELADCEQYF.

J is TRBJ2-1 and V is TRBV5-6. The germline CDR1 and CDR2 sequences are SGHDT and YYEEEE. CDR3 size: 12 residues. The CDR3 sequence is CASSLGVSEQFF.

This chain joins TRBV28 and TRBJ2-3; the D call from TCRdb, TRBD1, cannot be confirmed without DNA. This CDR3 has 17 amino acids. Germline V gene lookup returns CDR1 MDHEN and CDR2 SYDVKM. Here the CDR3 reads CASSSLGGRERGDTQYF.

The CDR3 sequence is CASSPGWDTQYF. This chain joins TRBV6-2 or TRBV6-3 and TRBJ2-3; with no DNA, the TCRdb D assignment of TRBD1 cannot be verified. The CDR3 covers 12 residues. From germline, CDR1 is MNHEY and CDR2 SVGEGT.

V and J are TRBV4-1 and TRBJ2-1; checking the TCRdb D call of TRBD1 is not possible without DNA. The germline CDR1 and CDR2 sequences are MGHRA and YSYEKL. CDR3 length: 13 amino acids. CDR3 sequence reads: CASSQYRGYEQFF.

CDR3 loop: CASSSWTGAYEQYF. The V gene is TRBV5-1, the J gene TRBJ2-7; TCRdb returns TRBD1, unconfirmable since there is no DNA. CDR1 and CDR2 (germline): SGHRS, YFSETQ. The CDR3 has 14 residues.

V and J are TRBV4-3 and TRBJ2-1; absent DNA, TCRdb's TRBD1 call cannot be checked. The CDR3 has 17 residues. From germline, CDR1 is LGHNA and CDR2 YSLEER. The CDR3: CASSQEGVTSPYNEQFF.

V is TRBV29-1 and J is TRBJ1-1. The CDR3 is made up of 12 amino acids. CDR1 and CDR2 from the germline V gene are SQVTM and ANQGSEA. The CDR3 sequence: CSVWVRNTEAFF.

V usage is TRBV7-9 and J usage is TRBJ2-7. CDR3 length equals 12 residues. Germline-derived CDR1 and CDR2 are SEHNR and FQNEAQ (reference sequence). CDR3 in amino acids: CASNPNPYEQYF.